Listed here are 23 T cell receptor beta chains from one sample, sequenced in a study of cytomegalovirus exposure and HLA in healthy donors. The PCR had 60 Vbeta and 13 Jbeta primers. The repertoire was sequenced with immunoSEQ multiplex PCR; TCRdb's copy has only in-frame clones and lacks some. This table holds around 100,000 clones, around 77% found once. The sequenced sample consisted of PBMCs. The origin of the receptors is a male donor in good health and CMV-seropositive.

The chain links TRBV5-5 to TRBJ2-5; possible D gene TRBD2, 5 bases. CDR1 and CDR2 from the germline V gene are SGHKS and YYEKEE (reference sequence). The CDR3 length is 15 residues. V lost 2 bases, J lost 5 bases, and 16 bases lay in between. CDR3 region: CASSFSGALRETQYF. For the CDR3, the DNA is TGTGCCAGCAGCTTCAGCGGAGCCCTCCGTGAGACCCAGTACTTC.

This clone is a singleton in its sample. The chain employs TRBV4-1 and TRBJ2-7; 10 bases are shared with TRBD1. This CDR3 contains 16 residues. Germline CDR1 MGHRA, CDR2 YSYEKL. Germline trimming cut 2 bases from V and 2 bases from J; bases unmatched to any gene: 6. CDR3 sequence: CASSQPPGQGTYEQYF. The DNA of the CDR3 is TGCGCCAGCAGCCAACCGCCGGGACAGGGGACCTACGAGCAGTACTTC.

The chain links TRBV19 to TRBJ1-2; 9 positions match TRBD1. With 4 bases clipped from V and 6 bases from J, the junction kept 12 bases outside the gene matches. Germline V gene sequence: CDR1 LNHDA, CDR2 SQIVND (reference sequence). This CDR3 has 16 residues. CDR3 residues: CASSTNLWDRVDGYTF. CDR3 sequence (DNA): TGTGCCAGTAGTACGAATCTCTGGGACAGGGTCGATGGCTACACCTTC.

In DNA, the CDR3 is TGCGCCAGCAGCTGGAGCGGGGATACGCAGTATTTT. Its protein product is CASSWSGDTQYF. The chain is built from TRBV5-1 and TRBJ2-3; weak D call: TRBD2 (6 bases). Deletions cut 3 bases from V and 6 bases from J, with 8 bases between. The CDR3 consists of 12 residues. The germline CDR1 and CDR2 sequences are SGHRS and YFSETQ.

This chain joins TRBV9 and TRBJ2-3; perhaps TRBD1 as D (5 bases). The germline V gene has CDR1 SGDLS and CDR2 YYNGEE. V dropped 4 bases and J dropped 5 bases, with 14 bases sitting between them. This CDR3 contains 14 residues. CDR3 nucleotides: TGTGCCAGCAGCACCCTTACAGGAGTAGATACGCAGTATTTT. Amino acid sequence: CASSTLTGVDTQYF.

The chain joins TRBV29-1 to TRBJ1-2; D gene ambiguous. Germline V gene sequence: CDR1 SQVTM, CDR2 ANQGSEA. The V end lost 2 bases, the J end lost 4 bases, and 8 bases lay between the germline ends. This CDR3 region has 12 residues. The CDR3 DNA follows: TGCAGCGTTGAATCCGGGAGCTATGGCTACACCTTC. Translation gives CSVESGSYGYTF.

This clone was seen a single time. The rearrangement links TRBV12-1 to TRBJ2-5; the tabulated D call, TRBD2, remains unverified against the DNA. TRBV12-1 is classified as a pseudogene. CDR3 length: 12 residues. The CDR3 spells CASKGREETQYF. The CDR3 DNA is TGTGCCAGCAAAGGGAGGGAGGAGACCCAGTACTTC.

CDR3 amino acids: CASSKVIGANTGELFF. For the CDR3, the DNA is TGTGCCAGCAGCAAAGTTATCGGAGCGAACACCGGGGAGCTGTTTTTT. The chain has TRBV21-1 and TRBJ2-2; TRBD2 is the table's D call, not checked against the DNA. TRBV21-1 is assigned pseudogene status. The CDR3 has 16 residues.

The V call is TRBV29-1, the J call TRBJ2-1; TRBD2 might be the D (6 bases). V was trimmed by 4 bases and J by 0 bases, leaving 10 bases between them. The CDR3 totals 14 residues. Germline values: CDR1 SQVTM, CDR2 ANQGSEA. This CDR3 reads CSVVARDSYNEQFF. The CDR3 DNA follows: TGCAGCGTTGTGGCGCGGGACTCCTACAATGAGCAGTTCTTC.

The chain joins TRBV11-2 to TRBJ2-1, with D maybe TRBD2 (6 bases). There are 14 residues in the CDR3. Germline CDR1 and CDR2: SGHAT and FQNNGV. V lost 5 bases, J lost 7 bases, and 15 bases lay in between. The CDR3 nucleotides are TGTGCCAGCAGCCCCGCAAGCGGGCCGAATGAGCAGTTCTTC. This sequence encodes CASSPASGPNEQFF. Combining the CDR3 with reference TRBV11-2 and TRBJ2-1 gives the whole variable domain EAGVAQSPRYKIIEKRQSVAFWCNPISGHATLYWYQQILGQGPKLLIQFQNNGVVDDSQLPKDRFSAERLKGVDSTLKIQPAKLEDSAVYLCASSPASGPNEQFFGPGTRLTVL.

V gene TRBV6-5 combines with J gene TRBJ2-1, with D possibly matching TRBD1 (6 bases). V was shortened by 5 bases and J by 3 bases, with 11 bases between the two germline ends. The germline CDR1 and CDR2 sequences are MNHEY and SVGAGI. The CDR3 loop spans 14 amino acids. In DNA form, the CDR3 reads TGTGCCAGCAGTCGGGACACTATCTACAATGAGCAGTTCTTC. Residues: CASSRDTIYNEQFF.

There are a few counts of this clone. The chain recombines TRBV5-1 with TRBJ2-3; D is possibly TRBD1 (6 bases). The V end lost 4 bases, the J end lost 2 bases, and 14 bases lay between the germline ends. The CDR3 is made up of 15 amino acids. CDR1 and CDR2 (germline): SGHRS, YFSETQ. CDR3 nucleotide sequence: TGCGCCAGCAGCATTCAGGGGTTCCCCACAGATACGCAGTATTTT. Protein sequence: CASSIQGFPTDTQYF. The entire variable domain, with the rest obtained from reference TRBV5-1 and TRBJ2-3, is as follows: KAGVTQTPRYLIKTRGQQVTLSCSPISGHRSVSWYQQTPGQGLQFLFEYFSETQRNKGNFPGRFSGRQFSNSRSEMNVSTLELGDSALYLCASSIQGFPTDTQYFGPGTRLTVL.

This clone was detected a few times. V and J are TRBV4-1 and TRBJ2-5; TRBD1 is a possible D gene (6 bases). Trimming pared 0 bases from V and 4 bases from J, leaving 12 bases between. Germline assignment: CDR1 MGHRA and CDR2 YSYEKL. The CDR3 runs 15 residues. CDR3 bases: TGCGCCAGCAGCCAAGATAGTCCAGGGGTAGAGACCCAGTACTTC. It translates to CASSQDSPGVETQYF.

The CDR3 DNA reads as TGTGCCAGCAGTGCCTCCGGGATCCCAAATCAGCCCCAGCATTTT. As protein: CASSASGIPNQPQHF. The rearrangement uses TRBV2 and TRBJ1-5; D call uncertain. The CDR3 is 15 amino acids. Trimming shortened V by 4 bases and J by 4 bases, and 14 bases separated the two germline ends. Germline CDR1 SNHLY, CDR2 FYNNEI.

V usage is TRBV4-3 and J usage is TRBJ2-2, with TRBD2 as a possible D gene (6 bases). Germline CDR1 LGHNA, CDR2 YSLEER. The V end lost 1 base, the J end lost 6 bases, and 12 bases lay between the germline ends. This CDR3 has 15 amino acids. The CDR3 spells CASSQAAGMAGELFF. The CDR3 coding sequence is TGCGCCAGCAGCCAAGCGGCGGGAATGGCCGGGGAGCTGTTTTTT.

The chain uses TRBV5-5 and TRBJ2-7; the match to TRBD1 covers 7 bases. V was pared by 1 base and J by 2 bases, with 3 bases of the junction left unmatched. This CDR3 is 14 amino acids long. Germline V gives CDR1 SGHKS, CDR2 YYEKEE (reference sequence). The CDR3 spells CASSLTGVAYEQYF. In nucleotides, the CDR3 is TGTGCCAGCAGCTTGACAGGGGTGGCCTACGAGCAGTACTTC.

The chain uses TRBV13 and TRBJ1-1; D is ambiguous. The CDR3 is 10 residues long. Germline assignment: CDR1 PRHDT and CDR2 FYEKMQ (reference sequence). Trimming left V 5 bases short and J 11 bases short, with 9 bases between. The DNA for the CDR3 is TGTGCCAGCAGCCGAGAGGTCGCTTTCTTT. It is translated as CASSREVAFF. The full variable domain, completed using reference TRBV13 and TRBJ1-1, is AAGVIQSPRHLIKEKRETATLKCYPIPRHDTVYWYQQGPGQDPQFLISFYEKMQSDKGSIPDRFSAQQFSDYHSELNMSSLELGDSALYFCASSREVAFFGQGTRLTVV.

This chain links TRBV6-1 with TRBJ2-7; 7 bases match TRBD2. Germline trimming cut 6 bases from V and 2 bases from J; bases unmatched to any gene: 10. The germline V gene has CDR1 MNHNS and CDR2 SASEGT. The CDR3 runs to 15 residues. CDR3 region: CASREFPSGTYEQYF. In nucleotides, the CDR3 is TGTGCCAGCAGGGAATTTCCCAGCGGGACCTACGAGCAGTACTTC.

The chain carries TRBV7-8 and TRBJ1-5; 9 bases map to TRBD1. The CDR3 covers 18 residues. V was clipped by 7 bases and J by 0 bases; unmatched bases: 13. Germline CDR1 SGHVS, CDR2 FQNEAQ. The CDR3 spells CASTTGTGLSNSNQPQHF. CDR3 nucleotides: TGTGCCAGCACCACCGGGACAGGGTTGAGTAATAGCAATCAGCCCCAGCATTTT.

V and J are TRBV6-5 and TRBJ2-5, with 9 positions matching TRBD2. The CDR3 is made up of 14 amino acids. Germline V gene sequence: CDR1 MNHEY, CDR2 SVGAGI. Trimming at V came to 6 bases and at J to 7 bases, leaving 9 bases not matched to a gene. CDR3: CASRDPSGVGTQYF. CDR3 bases: TGTGCCAGCAGGGATCCTAGCGGGGTGGGGACCCAGTACTTC.

CDR3 region: CASGPNLNQPQHF. CDR3 nucleotides: TGTGCCAGCGGTCCTAACCTTAATCAGCCCCAGCATTTT. The chain carries TRBV5-8 and TRBJ1-5; no definite D call. The CDR3 sequence is 13 residues long. V lost 7 bases, J lost 4 bases, and 12 bases lay in between. CDR1 and CDR2 from the germline V gene are SGHTS and YDEGEE.

As DNA, the CDR3 is TGTGCCAGCGGGCGGGAGGGCACAGATACGCAGTATTTT. Translation gives CASGREGTDTQYF. The chain couples TRBV2 to TRBJ2-3, with 8 bases aligning to TRBD2. Germline assignment: CDR1 SNHLY and CDR2 FYNNEI. The CDR3 covers 13 residues. J gave up 1 base and V 8 bases, and 2 bases lay outside the gene matches.

CDR3 nucleotides: TGTGCCAGCAGCTTAGCGCGTAGGAACACCGGGGAGCTGTTTTTT. Its protein product is CASSLARRNTGELFF. This chain joins TRBV7-2 and TRBJ2-2; D not resolved. The CDR3 runs to 15 residues. The V gene lost 0 bases and the J gene lost 1 base, with 6 bases spanning the gap. Germline values: CDR1 SGHTA, CDR2 FQGNSA.